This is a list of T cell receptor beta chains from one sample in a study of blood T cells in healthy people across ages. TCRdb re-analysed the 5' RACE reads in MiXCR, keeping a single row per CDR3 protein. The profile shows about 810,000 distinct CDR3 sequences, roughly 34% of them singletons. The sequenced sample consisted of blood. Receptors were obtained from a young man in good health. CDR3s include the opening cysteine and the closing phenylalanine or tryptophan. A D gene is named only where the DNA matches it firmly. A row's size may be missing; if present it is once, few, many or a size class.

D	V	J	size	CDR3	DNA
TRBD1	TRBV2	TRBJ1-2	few	CASRPQGVNYGYTF	TGTGCCAGCCGGCCCCAGGGGGTGAACTATGGCTACACCTTC
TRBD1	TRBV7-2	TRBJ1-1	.	CASSHDRGGDTEAFF	TGTGCCAGCAGCCACGACAGGGGTGGGGACACTGAAGCTTTCTTT
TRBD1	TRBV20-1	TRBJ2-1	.	CSAPGGAAFF	TGCAGTGCTCCAGGGGGCGCCGCGTTCTTC
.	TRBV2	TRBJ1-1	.	CASRLGASNPEAFF	TGTGCCAGCAGGCTCGGGGCGTCGAACCCTGAAGCTTTCTTT
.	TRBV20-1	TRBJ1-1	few	CSANYAEAFF	TGCAGTGCTAACTACGCTGAAGCTTTCTTT
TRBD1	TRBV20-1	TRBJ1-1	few	CSANYRDRGAEAFF	TGCAGTGCTAACTACCGGGACAGGGGAGCTGAAGCTTTCTTT
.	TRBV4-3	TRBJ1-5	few	CASSQDQGFDQPQHF	TGCGCCAGCAGCCAAGATCAGGGGTTCGATCAGCCCCAGCATTTT
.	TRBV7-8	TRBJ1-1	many	CASSLGAAGNTEAFF	TGTGCCAGCAGCTTAGGTGCAGCTGGAAACACTGAAGCTTTCTTT
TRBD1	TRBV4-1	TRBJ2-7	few	CASSHLDGTGLYNEQYF	TGCGCCAGCAGCCATCTCGACGGGACAGGGCTTTACAATGAGCAGTACTTC
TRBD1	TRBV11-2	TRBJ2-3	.	CASSLVWDRGPADTQYF	TGTGCCAGCAGCTTAGTCTGGGACAGGGGGCCGGCAGATACGCAGTATTTT
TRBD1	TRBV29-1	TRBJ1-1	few	CSAPAPDRENTEAFF	TGCAGCGCCCCGGCCCCAGACAGGGAGAACACTGAAGCTTTCTTT
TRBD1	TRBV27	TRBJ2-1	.	CASSPGFGQGVNNEQFF	TGTGCCAGCAGTCCGGGTTTCGGACAGGGGGTGAACAATGAGCAGTTCTTC
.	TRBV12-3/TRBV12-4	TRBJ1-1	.	CASRAAGVNTEAFF	TGTGCCAGCAGGGCCGCAGGGGTGAACACTGAAGCTTTCTTT
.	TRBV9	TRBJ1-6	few	CASSVVGGFNSPLHF	TGTGCCAGCAGCGTAGTAGGGGGATTCAATTCACCCCTCCACTTT
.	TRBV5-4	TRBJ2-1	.	CASSLGEGNEQFF	TGTGCCAGCAGCTTGGGTGAGGGGAATGAGCAGTTCTTC
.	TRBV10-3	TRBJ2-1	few	CAISGLSEGEQFF	TGTGCCATCAGTGGTCTTAGCGAGGGAGAGCAGTTCTTC
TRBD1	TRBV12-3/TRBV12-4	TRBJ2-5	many	CASSPPPGQKKETQYF	TGTGCCAGCAGCCCGCCCCCGGGACAGAAAAAAGAGACCCAGTACTTC
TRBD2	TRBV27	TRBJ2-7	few	CASSLFAGGSYEQYF	TGTGCCAGCAGTTTATTCGCGGGAGGGTCCTACGAGCAGTACTTC
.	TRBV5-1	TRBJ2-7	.	CASSPETAATYEQYF	TGCGCCAGCAGCCCCGAAACGGCAGCCACCTACGAGCAGTACTTC
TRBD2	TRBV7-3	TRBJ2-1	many	CASSILAGLGNEQFF	TGTGCCAGCAGCATACTAGCGGGGTTGGGCAATGAGCAGTTCTTC
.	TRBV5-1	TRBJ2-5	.	CASSLGDSKETQYF	TGCGCCAGCAGCTTGGGGGACTCGAAAGAGACCCAGTACTTC
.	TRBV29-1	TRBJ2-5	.	CSALQGDETQYF	TGCAGCGCCTTACAGGGAGATGAGACCCAGTACTTC
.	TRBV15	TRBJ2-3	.	CATSLTRGATDTQYF	TGTGCCACCAGCCTCACACGGGGGGCCACAGATACGCAGTATTTT
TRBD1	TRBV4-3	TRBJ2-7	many	CASSQGDRGYEQYF	TGCGCCAGCAGCCAAGGAGACAGGGGTTACGAGCAGTACTTC
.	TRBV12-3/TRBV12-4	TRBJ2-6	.	CASISGFGVFSGTNVLTF	TGTGCCAGCATCTCAGGGTTCGGAGTCTTCTCTGGGACCAACGTCCTGACTTTC
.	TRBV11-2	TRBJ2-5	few	CASSLSLEQETQYF	TGTGCCAGCAGCTTAAGCCTTGAACAAGAGACCCAGTACTTC
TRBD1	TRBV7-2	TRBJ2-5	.	CASSLSPTGGWETQYF	TGTGCCAGCAGCTTATCCCCGACAGGGGGCTGGGAGACCCAGTACTTC
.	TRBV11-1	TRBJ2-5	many	CASSSTGPNMRSQYF	TGTGCCAGCAGCTCCACGGGACCTAATATGAGATCCCAGTACTTC
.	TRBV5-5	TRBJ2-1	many	CASSLALGLGYNEQFF	TGTGCCAGCAGCTTGGCATTGGGACTGGGTTACAATGAGCAGTTCTTC
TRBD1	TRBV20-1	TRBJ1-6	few	CSARGVVSTGGASPLHF	TGCAGTGCTAGAGGGGTGGTGAGCACAGGGGGTGCTTCACCCCTCCACTTT
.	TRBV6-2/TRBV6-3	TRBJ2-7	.	CASSYSSRLPLDRRYEQYF	TGTGCCAGCAGTTATTCCTCCCGCCTCCCCTTGGACAGAAGATACGAGCAGTACTTC
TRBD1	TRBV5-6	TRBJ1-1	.	CASRMGQGFTEAFF	TGTGCCAGCAGGATGGGACAGGGGTTCACTGAAGCTTTCTTT
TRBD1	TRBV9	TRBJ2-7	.	CASSAGTGYYEQYF	TGTGCCAGCAGCGCCGGGACAGGGTACTACGAGCAGTACTTC
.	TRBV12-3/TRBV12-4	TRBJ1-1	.	CASSPGRGENTEAFF	TGTGCCAGCAGCCCGGGCCGGGGGGAAAACACTGAAGCTTTCTTT
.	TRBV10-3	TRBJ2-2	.	CAIATSPGELFF	TGTGCCATTGCAACTAGCCCCGGGGAGCTGTTTTTT